This T cell receptor (beta chain) is from a study of early T cells in non-severe SARS-CoV-2 infection. Ten or more counts support this clonotype. V lost 5 bases to trimming and J lost 5 bases; unmatched junction nucleotides: 6. The germline CDR1 and CDR2 sequences are SEHNR and FQNEAQ (reference sequence). This CDR3 spans 14 amino acids. The TCR library protocol was used to attach unique molecular identifiers. These identifiers were attached to individual cDNA molecules. TCRdb processed the 5' RACE reads anew with MiXCR; each CDR3 protein has one entry. Found here are about 33,000 distinct CDR3 sequences, about 5% of them singletons; the top ten hold 13% to 15%.

The sequence derives from an adult who was a healthcare worker with PCR-confirmed SARS-CoV-2 infection or an uninfected control (not recorded which). Input material: whole blood. The J gene is TRBJ1-3, the V gene TRBV7-9, with TRBD1 matching 7 bases. The CDR3 DNA is TGTGCCAGCAGCCCGGGGACAGAGAGAAACACCATATATTTT. Translating it yields CASSPGTERNTIYF.